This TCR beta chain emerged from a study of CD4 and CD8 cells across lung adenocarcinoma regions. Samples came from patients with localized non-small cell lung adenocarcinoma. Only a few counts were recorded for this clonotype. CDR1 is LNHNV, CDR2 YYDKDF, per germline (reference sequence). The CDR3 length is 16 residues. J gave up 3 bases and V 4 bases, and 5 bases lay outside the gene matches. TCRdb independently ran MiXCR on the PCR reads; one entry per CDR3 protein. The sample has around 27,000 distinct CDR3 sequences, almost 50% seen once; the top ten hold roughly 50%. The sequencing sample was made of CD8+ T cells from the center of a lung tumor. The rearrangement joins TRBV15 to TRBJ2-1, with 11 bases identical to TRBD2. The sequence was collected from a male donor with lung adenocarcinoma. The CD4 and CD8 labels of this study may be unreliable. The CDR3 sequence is CATSTPGTSGYNEQFF. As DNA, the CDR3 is TGTGCCACCAGCACCCCCGGGACTAGCGGCTACAATGAGCAGTTCTTC.